The clone carrying this T cell receptor beta chain was observed a handful of times. Its antigen remains unidentified. The junction shows a germline mismatch at one end, possibly a read error. This entry is derived from a study of radiation and T cells in renal cell carcinoma. Study-wide background: Nephrectomy followed 15 Gy stereotactic body radiation by 4 weeks. Overall study results and limits: Without pretreatment biopsies, baseline tumor clonotype presence was undetermined.

Germline-derived CDR1 and CDR2 are DFQATT and SNEGSKA (reference sequence). The CDR3 spans 8 residues. The assay was immunoSEQ multiplex PCR, and TCRdb's table has in-frame clones only and misses some. The table records approximately 100,000 clones, approximately 86% of them present only once. Time point reported: baseline pretreatment blood. As for treatment: 15 Gy SBRT to primary tumor, nephrectomy 4 weeks later. Radiation-treated patients gave blood at baseline, week 2 and week 4. This renal cell carcinoma was of the clear cell type. This clonotype was obtained from a man aged 50-60 years with renal cell carcinoma. The input for sequencing was blood, taken from a patient whose treatment included radiotherapy and nephrectomy. This chain joins TRBV20-1 and TRBJ1-4; D ambiguous. CDR3 loop: CSAPGFIF. The CDR3 coding sequence is TGCAGTGCCCCCGGGTTTATTTTT.